A single sample is the source of the 18 T cell receptor beta chains below, sequenced in a study of T cell responses to AZD1222 COVID-19 vaccine. Sequencing was performed with immunoSEQ multiplex PCR; in TCRdb, only in-frame clones are kept and a portion is missing. The table lists approximately 120,000 clones, approximately 88% of them singletons, with 1.5% to 1.8% in the top ten. The sample was peripheral blood, taken on day 0 of AZD1222 vaccination. The receptors here all came from an adult in good health.

Here the CDR3 DNA reads TGCGCCAGCAGCCAGAGAAAAGAGGGACAGGGCGATCAGCCCCAGCATTTT. This sequence encodes CASSQRKEGQGDQPQHF. V usage is TRBV5-1 and J usage is TRBJ1-5, with 9 bases identical to TRBD1. Germline CDR1 and CDR2: SGHRS and YFSETQ. The length of the CDR3 is 17 residues. The V gene end was trimmed by 4 bases and the J gene end by 5 bases; junction bases not matched to a gene: 13.

The V gene is TRBV7-3, the J gene TRBJ2-3; D tentatively reads TRBD1 or TRBD2 (6 bases each). V lost 3 bases to trimming and J lost 2 bases, with 9 bases between them. The CDR3 has 14 amino acids. CDR1 and CDR2 (germline): SGHTA, FQGTGA. CDR3 DNA: TGTGCCAGCAGCTTGAGGGGGGACACAGATACGCAGTATTTT. This codes for CASSLRGDTDTQYF.

J is TRBJ2-3 and V is TRBV3-1 (or the pseudogene TRBV3-2), with TRBD2 matching 13 bases. The V and J ends lost 9 bases and 0 bases, in that order; junction bases with no gene match: 18. CDR1 is LGHDT, CDR2 YNNKEL, per germline (reference sequence). The CDR3 length is 20 residues. The chain's CDR3 is CASNRGLGTSGKVSTDTQYF. CDR3 bases: TGTGCCAGTAACAGGGGCTTAGGGACTAGCGGGAAAGTTAGCACAGATACGCAGTATTTT.

V gene TRBV30 combines with J gene TRBJ2-1; 10 bases fit TRBD2. With 1 base clipped from V and 14 bases from J, the junction kept 11 bases outside the gene matches. Germline V gene lookup returns CDR1 GTSNPN and CDR2 SVGIG (reference sequence). The CDR3 is 14 residues long. The CDR3 sequence is CAWSEGTSGAVEFF. CDR3 coding DNA: TGTGCCTGGAGTGAGGGTACTAGCGGGGCGGTAGAGTTCTTC.

This clone was detected once. The genes are TRBV12-3 or TRBV12-4 and TRBJ2-1, with D hard to call. Between the trimmed V and J ends, which lost 3 bases and 7 bases, there was a span of 10 bases. The CDR3 totals 13 residues. CDR3 sequence reads: CASSFRHTNEQFF. The DNA of the CDR3 is TGTGCCAGCAGTTTTCGGCACACTAATGAGCAGTTCTTC.

This chain uses TRBV4-1 with TRBJ2-3; no definite D call. The CDR3 extends over 12 amino acids. Germline V gene data show CDR1 as MGHRA and CDR2 as YSYEKL. The V end lost 3 bases, the J end lost 4 bases, and 5 bases lay between the germline ends. CDR3 coding DNA: TGCGCCAGCAGCCAGACCTCAGATACGCAGTATTTT. This encodes CASSQTSDTQYF.

In this sample, this clone turned up a few times. The chain is built from TRBV6-2 or TRBV6-3 and TRBJ2-1; D is ambiguous. In germline, CDR1 is MNHEY, CDR2 SVGEGT. Trimming removed 1 base from V and 7 bases from J, with 5 bases in between. This CDR3 region has 12 residues. The CDR3 is CASSYYLNEQFF. The CDR3 DNA reads TGTGCCAGCAGTTACTATTTAAATGAGCAGTTCTTC.

The chain employs TRBV12-5 and TRBJ2-2; D possibly matches TRBD1 or TRBD2 (5 bases each). The CDR3 has 14 amino acids. V was clipped by 8 bases and J by 5 bases, with 15 bases between them. CDR1 is LGHNT, CDR2 FRNRAP, per germline. The CDR3: CASNQGGWTGELFF. CDR3 nucleotides: TGTGCTAGTAATCAGGGCGGGTGGACCGGGGAGCTGTTTTTT.

A few counts support this clone. V usage is TRBV6-4 and J usage is TRBJ2-1; 7 bases line up with TRBD2. The J segment lost 4 bases and the V segment lost 0 bases, leaving 3 bases of the junction unmatched. The CDR3 has 15 amino acids. The germline V gene has CDR1 MRHNA and CDR2 SNTAGT. The CDR3 coding sequence is TGTGCCAGCAGTGACTCCCCCGGGGGGTACAATGAGCAGTTCTTC. It codes for CASSDSPGGYNEQFF.

This clone appeared once. V gene TRBV7-2 combines with J gene TRBJ2-7; D might be TRBD1 or TRBD2, each matching 5 bases. V lost 4 bases and J 2 bases, leaving 15 bases between the germline ends. The CDR3 loop spans 15 amino acids. Germline loops: CDR1 SGHTA, CDR2 FQGNSA. As DNA, the CDR3 is TGTGCCAGCAGCTCATACCGGGACGGGCCCTACGAGCAGTACTTC. Its protein is CASSSYRDGPYEQYF.

The chain combines TRBV6-6 with TRBJ1-5; a weak D match, TRBD1 (6 bases). V was shortened by 6 bases and J by 5 bases, with 11 bases between the two germline ends. The CDR3 length is 13 residues. Germline-derived CDR1 and CDR2 are MNHNY and SVGAGI (reference sequence). The CDR3 reads CASSLGGDQPQHF. The CDR3 DNA is TGTGCCAGCAGCCTAGGGGGGGATCAGCCCCAGCATTTT.

This rearrangement joins TRBV7-8 to TRBJ1-1; possible D gene TRBD1, 6 bases. The CDR3 spans 14 residues. Germline values: CDR1 SGHVS, CDR2 FQNEAQ. Trimming took 5 bases from V and 4 from J, leaving 14 bases between them. The CDR3 protein is CASSPRDKTTEAFF. As DNA, the CDR3 is TGTGCCAGCAGCCCCCGGGACAAAACCACTGAAGCTTTCTTT.

The rearrangement links TRBV6-4 to TRBJ2-2; 11 bases are a match to TRBD2. The V and J ends lost 3 bases and 5 bases, in that order; junction bases with no gene match: 2. The length of the CDR3 is 15 residues. Germline loops: CDR1 MRHNA, CDR2 SNTAGT. The CDR3 region has the DNA TGTGCCAGCAGTGAACTAGCGGGAGCGACCGGGGAGCTGTTTTTT. This sequence encodes CASSELAGATGELFF.

This clone was observed once. The chain has TRBV9 and TRBJ1-1; D possibly corresponds to TRBD1 (5 bases). V gave up 3 bases and J gave up 8 bases, with 23 bases separating them. CDR3 length: 16 amino acids. Germline CDR1 and CDR2: SGDLS and YYNGEE. CDR3 amino acids: CASSEHDRPAFSEAFF. As DNA, the CDR3 is TGTGCCAGCAGCGAACATGACAGACCTGCTTTTAGCGAAGCTTTCTTT.

Only a few counts were recorded for this clone. The genes are TRBV29-1 and TRBJ2-1, with TRBD1 matching 10 bases. The germline gives CDR1 SQVTM, CDR2 ANQGSEA. The CDR3 extends over 14 amino acids. With V trimmed by 4 bases and J by 9 bases, 9 bases remained unmatched. The CDR3 is CSVVSGTGEFEQFF. The DNA for the CDR3 is TGCAGCGTTGTTTCCGGGACAGGGGAGTTTGAGCAGTTCTTC.

This clone was counted a single time. This rearrangement joins TRBV7-9 to TRBJ2-2; either TRBD1 or TRBD2 may supply D (6 bases each). The ends were cut back, 6 bases at V and 3 bases at J, with 17 bases in the middle. The CDR3 loop spans 16 amino acids. CDR1 and CDR2 (germline): SEHNR, FQNEAQ (reference sequence). CDR3 in amino acids: CASSSARGEYTGELFF. CDR3 DNA sequence: TGTGCCAGCAGTTCGGCTAGGGGGGAGTACACCGGGGAGCTGTTTTTT.

The chain recombines TRBV27 with TRBJ1-4; D is uncertain. Germline V lookup: CDR1 MNHEY, CDR2 SMNVEV (reference sequence). With 4 bases removed from V and 0 bases from J, the gap between germline ends came to 9 bases. CDR3 length: 15 residues. The CDR3 spells CASSYGPATNEKLFF. The CDR3 DNA sequence: TGTGCCAGCAGTTACGGACCCGCAACTAATGAAAAACTGTTTTTT.

V and J are TRBV7-9 and TRBJ1-1; D is undetermined. The V gene's germline CDR1 is SEHNR and CDR2 FQNEAQ (reference sequence). This CDR3 has 14 residues. Trimming removed 5 bases at V and 7 bases at J, with 17 bases between. The CDR3: CASSPAMREGEAFF. The CDR3 bases are TGTGCCAGCAGCCCAGCCATGAGGGAGGGTGAAGCTTTCTTT.